This T cell receptor (beta chain) was captured in a study of T cells in Graves' hyperthyroidism and ophthalmopathy. As for the study in general: Peripheral blood was drawn at first diagnosis, prior to all treatment. General study findings and limits: Before onset, by a median of about six months, the model predicted ophthalmopathy. The blood repertoire included most of the expanded thyroid clonotypes above 0.001.

RNA transcripts gave rise to amplified TCR beta CDR3 regions. The HTBI primer set drove a first-round RT-PCR of the TCR CDR3. One entry per CDR3 protein results from TCRdb running MiXCR on the multiplex PCR reads. This table has 500,000 to 600,000 distinct CDR3 sequences, 16% appearing once. This clonotype was observed at least ten times. Its target is not known. The TCR was taken from a young woman with Graves' hyperthyroidism. The sample comprised blood.

The CDR3 sequence: CASSLAGQGAYGYTF. In nucleotides, the CDR3 is TGTGCCAGCAGTTTGGCTGGACAGGGGGCCTATGGCTACACCTTC. This chain joins TRBV12-3 or TRBV12-4 and TRBJ1-2; TRBD1 aligns across 11 bases. The CDR3 is 15 amino acids. J lost 4 bases, V lost 3 bases, and 4 bases had no gene match.